This T cell receptor (beta chain) came from a study of blood T cells in healthy people across ages. Study findings and constraints: TCR beta diversity per million T cells fell roughly linearly with age. It was held that diversity estimates obtained from one million T cells represented underestimates.

A second PCR, run for roughly 7 to 12 cycles, used a sample-barcoded 5' primer plus a J-beta primer mix. Carrying 12 random nucleotides, a template-switch adaptor labeled each individual cDNA molecule. TCRdb passed the 5' RACE reads through MiXCR, listing each CDR3 protein once. The sample lists 800,000 or so distinct CDR3 sequences, around a quarter occurring once. CDR3 size: 17 residues. Per germline, CDR1 MDHEN and CDR2 SYDVKM. Trimming pared 2 bases from V and 2 bases from J, leaving 17 bases between. Points on this clonotype: Its target is unknown.

The same sample was also studied in work on T cells of mothers and their children. From that study: The TCR beta CDR3 read count exceeded 8 million for each mother and was some 2.7 million for each child.

The clonotype comes from a boy under 18 in good health. V gene TRBV28 combines with J gene TRBJ2-3; no definite D call. Sequencing was carried out using blood. Here the CDR3 DNA reads TGTGCCAGCAGTTTAGTCATGCCGACCAGTCTCACAGATACGCAGTATTTT. It encodes CASSLVMPTSLTDTQYF.